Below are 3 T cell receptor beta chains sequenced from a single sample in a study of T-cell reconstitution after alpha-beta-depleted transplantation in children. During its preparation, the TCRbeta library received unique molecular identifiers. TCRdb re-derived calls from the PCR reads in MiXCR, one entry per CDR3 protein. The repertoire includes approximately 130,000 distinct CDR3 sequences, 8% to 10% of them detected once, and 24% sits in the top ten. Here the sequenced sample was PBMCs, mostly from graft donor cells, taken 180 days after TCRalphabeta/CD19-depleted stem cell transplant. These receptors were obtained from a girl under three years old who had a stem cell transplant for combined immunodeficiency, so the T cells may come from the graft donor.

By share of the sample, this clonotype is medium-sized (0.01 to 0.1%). CDR3 DNA: TGTGCCAGCAGTCTGGGGGGCGGGGACTACAATGAGCAGTTCTTC. Protein product: CASSLGGGDYNEQFF. The genes are TRBV5-6 and TRBJ2-1; D is perhaps TRBD1 or TRBD2 (6 bases each). Germline CDR1 and CDR2: SGHDT and YYEEEE. Trimming pared 5 bases from V and 3 bases from J, leaving 15 bases between. The CDR3 totals 15 residues.

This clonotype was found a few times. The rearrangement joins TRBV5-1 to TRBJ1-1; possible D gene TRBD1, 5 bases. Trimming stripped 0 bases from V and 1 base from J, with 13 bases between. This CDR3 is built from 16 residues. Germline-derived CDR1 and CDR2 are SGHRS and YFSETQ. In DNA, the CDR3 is TGCGCCAGCAGCTTGGGCCCAGGGTGGAGGAACACTGAAGCTTTCTTT. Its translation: CASSLGPGWRNTEAFF. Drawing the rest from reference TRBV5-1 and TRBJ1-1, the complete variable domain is KAGVTQTPRYLIKTRGQQVTLSCSPISGHRSVSWYQQTPGQGLQFLFEYFSETQRNKGNFPGRFSGRQFSNSRSEMNVSTLELGDSALYLCASSLGPGWRNTEAFFGQGTRLTVV.

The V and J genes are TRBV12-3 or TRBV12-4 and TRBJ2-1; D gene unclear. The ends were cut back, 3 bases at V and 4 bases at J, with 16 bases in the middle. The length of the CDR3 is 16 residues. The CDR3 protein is CASSFLTQFPYNEQFF. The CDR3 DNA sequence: TGTGCCAGCAGTTTCCTCACTCAATTCCCTTACAATGAGCAGTTCTTC.